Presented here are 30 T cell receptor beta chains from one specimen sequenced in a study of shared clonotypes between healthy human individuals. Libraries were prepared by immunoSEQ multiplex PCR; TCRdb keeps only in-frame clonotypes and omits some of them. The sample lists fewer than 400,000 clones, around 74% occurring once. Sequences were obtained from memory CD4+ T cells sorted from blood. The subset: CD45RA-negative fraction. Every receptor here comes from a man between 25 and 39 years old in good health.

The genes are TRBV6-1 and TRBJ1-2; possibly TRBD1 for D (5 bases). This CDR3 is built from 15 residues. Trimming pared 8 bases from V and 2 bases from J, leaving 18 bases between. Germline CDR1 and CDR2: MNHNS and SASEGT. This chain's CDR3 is CASLLGTGNNYGYTF. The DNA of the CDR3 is TGTGCCAGCCTACTGGGAACAGGCAACAACTATGGCTACACCTTC.

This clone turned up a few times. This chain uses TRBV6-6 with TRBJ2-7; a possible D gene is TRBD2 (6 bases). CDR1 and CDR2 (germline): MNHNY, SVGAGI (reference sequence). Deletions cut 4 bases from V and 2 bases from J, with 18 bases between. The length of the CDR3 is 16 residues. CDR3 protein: CASSSPGQGGTYEQYF. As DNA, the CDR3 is TGTGCCAGCAGTTCCCCGGGGCAGGGAGGAACCTACGAGCAGTACTTC.

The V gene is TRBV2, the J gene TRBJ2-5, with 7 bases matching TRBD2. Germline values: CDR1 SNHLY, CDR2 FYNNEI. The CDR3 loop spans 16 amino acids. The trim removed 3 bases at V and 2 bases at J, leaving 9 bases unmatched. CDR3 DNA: TGTGCCAGCAGTGAGGGAGGGACTACCTCACAAGAGACCCAGTACTTC. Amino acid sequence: CASSEGGTTSQETQYF. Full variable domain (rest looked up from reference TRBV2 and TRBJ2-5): EPEVTQTPSHQVTQMGQEVILRCVPISNHLYFYWYRQILGQKVEFLVSFYNNEISEKSEIFDDQFSVERPDGSNFTLKIRSTKLEDSAMYFCASSEGGTTSQETQYFGPGTRLLVL.

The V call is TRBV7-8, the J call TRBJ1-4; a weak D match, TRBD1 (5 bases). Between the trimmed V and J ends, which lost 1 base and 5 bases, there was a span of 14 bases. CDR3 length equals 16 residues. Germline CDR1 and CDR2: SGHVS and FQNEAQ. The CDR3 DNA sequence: TGTGCCAGCAGCTTAGGGACCCGACAGTCGAATGAAAAACTGTTTTTT. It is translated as CASSLGTRQSNEKLFF.

The CDR3 bases are TGTGCCAGCAGTGAAGGATCAAGGGGCCATCTACCTCGGGATCAGCCCCAGCATTTT. Residues: CASSEGSRGHLPRDQPQHF. V and J are TRBV6-4 and TRBJ1-5; weak D call: TRBD1 (5 bases). This CDR3 is 19 amino acids long. V was pared by 3 bases and J by 5 bases, with 26 bases between. CDR1 and CDR2 (germline): MRHNA, SNTAGT.

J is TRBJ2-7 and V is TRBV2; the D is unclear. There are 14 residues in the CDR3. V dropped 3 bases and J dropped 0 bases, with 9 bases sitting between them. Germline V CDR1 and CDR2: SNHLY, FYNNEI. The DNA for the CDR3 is TGTGCCAGCAGTGAGTTGGGCAGCTCCTACGAGCAGTACTTC. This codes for CASSELGSSYEQYF.

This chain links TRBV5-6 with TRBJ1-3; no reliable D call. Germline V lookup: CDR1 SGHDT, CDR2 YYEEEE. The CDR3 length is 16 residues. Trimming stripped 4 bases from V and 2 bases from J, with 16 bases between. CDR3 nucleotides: TGTGCCAGCAGCCTCTGGGTGGGGATCGCTGGAAACACCATATATTTT. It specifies CASSLWVGIAGNTIYF.

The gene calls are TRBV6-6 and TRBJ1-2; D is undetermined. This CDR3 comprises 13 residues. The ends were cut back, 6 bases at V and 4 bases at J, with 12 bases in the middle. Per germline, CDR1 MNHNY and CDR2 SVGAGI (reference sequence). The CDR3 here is CASRHTEVYGYTF. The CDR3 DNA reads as TGTGCCAGCAGGCACACAGAGGTCTATGGCTACACCTTC.

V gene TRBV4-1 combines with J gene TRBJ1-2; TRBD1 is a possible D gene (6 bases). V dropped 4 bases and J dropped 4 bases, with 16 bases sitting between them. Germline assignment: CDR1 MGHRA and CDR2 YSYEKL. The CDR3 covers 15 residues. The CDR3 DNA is TGCGCCAGCAGCCCCTCGTTGGGGGCGGGCTATGGCTACACCTTC. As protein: CASSPSLGAGYGYTF.

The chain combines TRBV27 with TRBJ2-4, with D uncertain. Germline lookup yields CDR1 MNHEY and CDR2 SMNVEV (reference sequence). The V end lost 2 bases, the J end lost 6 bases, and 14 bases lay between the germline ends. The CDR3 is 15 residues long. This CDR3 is CASSLRSGSTNIQYF. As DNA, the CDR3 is TGTGCCAGCAGTTTACGGTCGGGCAGCACAAACATTCAGTACTTC.

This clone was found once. The DNA for the CDR3 is TGTGCCAGCAGCTTGCAGGGCACAGGGGCCAACGTCCTGACTTTC. It translates to CASSLQGTGANVLTF. The J gene is TRBJ2-6, the V gene TRBV5-5; maybe TRBD1 (5 bases). Deletions cut 1 base from V and 4 bases from J, with 9 bases between. This CDR3 is 15 amino acids long. CDR1 SGHKS and CDR2 YYEKEE come from the germline V gene (reference sequence).

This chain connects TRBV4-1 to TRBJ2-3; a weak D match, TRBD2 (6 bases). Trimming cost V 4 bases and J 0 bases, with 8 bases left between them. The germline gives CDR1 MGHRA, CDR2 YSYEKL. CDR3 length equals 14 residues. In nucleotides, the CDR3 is TGCGCCAGCAGCCTAGCGGCCAGCACAGATACGCAGTATTTT. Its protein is CASSLAASTDTQYF.

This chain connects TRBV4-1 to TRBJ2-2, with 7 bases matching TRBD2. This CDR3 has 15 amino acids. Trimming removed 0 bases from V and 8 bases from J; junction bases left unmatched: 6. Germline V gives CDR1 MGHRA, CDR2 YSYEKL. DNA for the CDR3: TGCGCCAGCAGCCAAGATGGGACTACCGGAGGGGAGCTGTTTTTT. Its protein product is CASSQDGTTGGELFF.

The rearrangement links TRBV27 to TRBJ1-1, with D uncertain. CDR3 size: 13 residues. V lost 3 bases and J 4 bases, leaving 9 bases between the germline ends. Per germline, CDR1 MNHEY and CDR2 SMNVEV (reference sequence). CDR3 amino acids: CASSFRDATEAFF. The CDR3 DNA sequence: TGTGCCAGCAGTTTCCGGGATGCCACTGAAGCTTTCTTT.

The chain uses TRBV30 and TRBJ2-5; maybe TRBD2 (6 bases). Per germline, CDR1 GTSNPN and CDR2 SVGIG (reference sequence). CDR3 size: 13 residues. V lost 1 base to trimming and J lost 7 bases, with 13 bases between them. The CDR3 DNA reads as TGTGCCTGGAGTGCCCCTCCGCGGGGGACCCAGTACTTC. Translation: CAWSAPPRGTQYF.

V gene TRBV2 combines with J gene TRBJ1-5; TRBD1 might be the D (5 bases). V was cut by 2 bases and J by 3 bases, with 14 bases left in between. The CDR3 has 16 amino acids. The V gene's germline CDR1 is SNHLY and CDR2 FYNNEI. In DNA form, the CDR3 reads TGTGCCAGCAGTGAAAGTGGGGCAGGAATCAATCAGCCCCAGCATTTT. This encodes CASSESGAGINQPQHF.

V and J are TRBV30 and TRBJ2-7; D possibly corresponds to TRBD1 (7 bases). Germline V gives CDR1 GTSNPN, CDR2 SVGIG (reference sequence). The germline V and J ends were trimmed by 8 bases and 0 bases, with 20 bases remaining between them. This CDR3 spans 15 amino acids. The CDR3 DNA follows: TGTGCCCGGACTATCCGACAGGGAAGCTCCTACGAGCAGTACTTC. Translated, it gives CARTIRQGSSYEQYF. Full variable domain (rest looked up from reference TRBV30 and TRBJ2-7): SQTIHQWPATLVQPVGSPLSLECTVEGTSNPNLYWYRQAAGRGLQLLFYSVGIGQISSEVPQNLSASRPQDRQFILSSKKLLLSDSGFYLCARTIRQGSSYEQYFGPGTRLTVT.

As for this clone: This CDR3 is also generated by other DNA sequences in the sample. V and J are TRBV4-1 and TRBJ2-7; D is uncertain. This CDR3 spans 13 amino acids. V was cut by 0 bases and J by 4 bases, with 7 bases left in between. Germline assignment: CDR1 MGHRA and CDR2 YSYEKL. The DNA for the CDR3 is TGCGCCAGCAGCCAAGAGACTGTTTACGAGCAGTACTTC. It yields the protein CASSQETVYEQYF.

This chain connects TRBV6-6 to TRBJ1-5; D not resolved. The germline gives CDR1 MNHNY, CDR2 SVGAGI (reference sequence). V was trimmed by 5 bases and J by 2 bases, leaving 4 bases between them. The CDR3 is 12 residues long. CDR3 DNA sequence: TGTGCCAGCAGTACAGGCAATCAGCCCCAGCATTTT. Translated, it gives CASSTGNQPQHF.

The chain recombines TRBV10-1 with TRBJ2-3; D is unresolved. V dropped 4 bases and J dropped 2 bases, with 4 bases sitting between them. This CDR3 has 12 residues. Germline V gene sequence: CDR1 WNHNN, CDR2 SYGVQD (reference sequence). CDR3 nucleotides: TGCGCCAGCAGTGCATCCACAGATACGCAGTATTTT. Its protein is CASSASTDTQYF.

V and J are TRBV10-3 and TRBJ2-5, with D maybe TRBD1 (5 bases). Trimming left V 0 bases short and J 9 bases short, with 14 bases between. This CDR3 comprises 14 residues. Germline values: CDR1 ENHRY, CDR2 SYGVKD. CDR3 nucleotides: TGTGCCATCAGTGAGTCTGGGCAGGGTAAAGCCCAGTACTTC. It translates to CAISESGQGKAQYF.

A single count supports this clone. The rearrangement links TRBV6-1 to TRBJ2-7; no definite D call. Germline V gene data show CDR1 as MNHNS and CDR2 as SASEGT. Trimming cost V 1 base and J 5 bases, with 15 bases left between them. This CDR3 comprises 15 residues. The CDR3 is CASSEGRGQVHEQYF. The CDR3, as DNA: TGTGCCAGCAGTGAAGGCCGTGGGCAGGTTCACGAGCAGTACTTC.

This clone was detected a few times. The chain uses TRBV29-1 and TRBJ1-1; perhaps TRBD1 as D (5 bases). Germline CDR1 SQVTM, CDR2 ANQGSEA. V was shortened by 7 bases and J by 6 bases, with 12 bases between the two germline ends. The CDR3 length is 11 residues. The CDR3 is CSAKRDSEAFF. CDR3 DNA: TGCAGCGCTAAACGGGACTCTGAAGCTTTCTTT.

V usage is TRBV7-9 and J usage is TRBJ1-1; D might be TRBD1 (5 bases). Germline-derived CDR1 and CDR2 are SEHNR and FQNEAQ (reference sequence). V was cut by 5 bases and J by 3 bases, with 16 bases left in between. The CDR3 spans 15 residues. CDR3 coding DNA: TGTGCCAGCAGCCTGGGGGTTCAGGGCTACACTGAAGCTTTCTTT. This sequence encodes CASSLGVQGYTEAFF.

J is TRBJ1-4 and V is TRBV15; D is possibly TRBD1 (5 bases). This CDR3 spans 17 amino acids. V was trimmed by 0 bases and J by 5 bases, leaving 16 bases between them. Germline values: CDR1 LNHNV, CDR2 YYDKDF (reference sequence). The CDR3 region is CATSRDPVGDFNEKLFF. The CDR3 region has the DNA TGTGCCACCAGCAGAGATCCCGTGGGGGACTTCAATGAAAAACTGTTTTTT.

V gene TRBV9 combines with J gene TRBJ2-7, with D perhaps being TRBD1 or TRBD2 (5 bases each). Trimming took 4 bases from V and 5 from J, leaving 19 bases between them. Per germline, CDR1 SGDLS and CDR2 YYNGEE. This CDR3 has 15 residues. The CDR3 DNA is TGTGCCAGCAGCCTTAGAGGGGAGCCCGAGGACGAGCAGTACTTC. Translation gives CASSLRGEPEDEQYF.

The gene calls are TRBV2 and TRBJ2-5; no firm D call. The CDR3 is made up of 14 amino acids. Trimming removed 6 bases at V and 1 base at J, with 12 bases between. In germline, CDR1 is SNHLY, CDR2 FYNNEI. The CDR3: CASSFFWGQETQYF. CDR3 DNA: TGTGCCAGCAGCTTTTTCTGGGGCCAAGAGACCCAGTACTTC.

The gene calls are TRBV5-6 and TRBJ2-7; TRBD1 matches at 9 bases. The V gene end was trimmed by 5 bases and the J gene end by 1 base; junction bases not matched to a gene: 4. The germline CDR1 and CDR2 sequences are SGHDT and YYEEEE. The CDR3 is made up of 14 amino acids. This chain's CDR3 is CASRTGTGSYEQYF. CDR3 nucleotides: TGTGCCAGCAGAACCGGGACAGGGTCCTACGAGCAGTACTTC.

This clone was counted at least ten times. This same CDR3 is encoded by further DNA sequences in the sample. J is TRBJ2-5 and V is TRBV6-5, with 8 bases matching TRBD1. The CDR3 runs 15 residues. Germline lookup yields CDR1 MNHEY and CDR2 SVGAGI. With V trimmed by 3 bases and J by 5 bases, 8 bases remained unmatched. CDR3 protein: CASSYRTGGQETQYF. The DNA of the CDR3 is TGTGCCAGCAGTTATCGAACAGGGGGTCAGGAGACCCAGTACTTC.

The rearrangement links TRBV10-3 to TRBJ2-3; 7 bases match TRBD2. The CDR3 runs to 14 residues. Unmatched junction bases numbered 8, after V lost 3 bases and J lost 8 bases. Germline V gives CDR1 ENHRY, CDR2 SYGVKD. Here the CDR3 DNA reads TGTGCCATCAGTGACCCCGGGACTACCCTTACGCAGTATTTT. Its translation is CAISDPGTTLTQYF.